This is a list of T cell receptor beta chains from one sample in a study of naive CD8 T cells in extremely preterm neonates. Libraries were prepared by immunoSEQ multiplex PCR; TCRdb keeps only in-frame clonotypes and omits some of them. The sample has tens of thousands of clones, roughly 88% seen once. Sequencing was done on a sample of naive CD8+ T cells from cord blood. The origin of the receptors is a boy who was born preterm. CDR3s include the opening cysteine and the closing phenylalanine or tryptophan. D genes are given only for firm matches. A row's size may be missing; if present it is once, few, many or a size class.

clone_size: -; j_call: TRBJ2-1; v_call: TRBV4-3; d_call: TRBD2; cdr3_nt: TGCGCCAGCAGCCAAGGGACTAGCGGGGGGGCCTATGAGCAGTTCTTC; cdr3_aa: CASSQGTSGGAYEQFF
clone_size: -; j_call: TRBJ2-3; v_call: TRBV9; d_call: TRBD2; cdr3_nt: TGTGCCAGCAGCGCGGGACTAGCGATGGATACGCAGTATTTT; cdr3_aa: CASSAGLAMDTQYF
clone_size: once; j_call: TRBJ2-7; v_call: TRBV4-1; d_call: TRBD2; cdr3_nt: TGCGCCAGCAGCCAAGTAGCGGGAGGTATCTACGAGCAGTACTTC; cdr3_aa: CASSQVAGGIYEQYF
clone_size: once; j_call: TRBJ2-7; v_call: TRBV9; d_call: TRBD2; cdr3_nt: TGTGCCAGCAGCCCTAGCGGTACCCGCTACGAGCAGTACTTC; cdr3_aa: CASSPSGTRYEQYF
clone_size: -; j_call: TRBJ1-5; v_call: TRBV5-4; d_call: -; cdr3_nt: TGTGCCAGCAGCTTGCAGGGCAATCAGCCCCAGCATTTT; cdr3_aa: CASSLQGNQPQHF
clone_size: -; j_call: TRBJ1-6; v_call: TRBV4-1; d_call: -; cdr3_nt: TGCGCCAGCAGCCAAGATCGGGGGAGTAATTCACCCCTCCACTTT; cdr3_aa: CASSQDRGSNSPLHF
clone_size: -; j_call: TRBJ2-7; v_call: TRBV6-5; d_call: -; cdr3_nt: TGTGCCAGCACCGACCTAGTCACCTACGAGCAGTACTTC; cdr3_aa: CASTDLVTYEQYF
clone_size: -; j_call: TRBJ1-5; v_call: TRBV10-3; d_call: -; cdr3_nt: TGTGCCATCAGTGAGTCGCGGGATAGCAATCAGCCCCAGCATTTT; cdr3_aa: CAISESRDSNQPQHF
clone_size: -; j_call: TRBJ2-7; v_call: TRBV27; d_call: TRBD2; cdr3_nt: TGTGCCAGCAGTTTACTAGCGGGGTCCTACGAGCAGTACTTC; cdr3_aa: CASSLLAGSYEQYF
clone_size: -; j_call: TRBJ1-5; v_call: TRBV27; d_call: -; cdr3_nt: TGTGCCAGCAGTTGGACAGGCAATCAGCCCCAGCATTTT; cdr3_aa: CASSWTGNQPQHF
clone_size: -; j_call: TRBJ2-1; v_call: TRBV30; d_call: -; cdr3_nt: TGTGCCTGGAGTTTGGGTAGCGGAAATGAGCAGTTCTTC; cdr3_aa: CAWSLGSGNEQFF
clone_size: -; j_call: TRBJ2-3; v_call: TRBV13; d_call: TRBD2; cdr3_nt: TGTGCCAGCAGCTTACTAGCGGGGGGGTCTGATACCTTTAGCACAGATACGCAGTATTTT; cdr3_aa: CASSLLAGGSDTFSTDTQYF
clone_size: -; j_call: TRBJ1-1; v_call: TRBV6-5; d_call: -; cdr3_nt: TGTGCCAGCAGTCCGGGACAGAACACTGAAGCTTTCTTT; cdr3_aa: CASSPGQNTEAFF
clone_size: -; j_call: TRBJ2-3; v_call: TRBV11-2; d_call: -; cdr3_nt: TGTGCCAGCAGCTTACCGCTCCTAGAGACCTACACAGATACGCAGTATTTT; cdr3_aa: CASSLPLLETYTDTQYF
clone_size: -; j_call: TRBJ1-2; v_call: TRBV6-4; d_call: TRBD1; cdr3_nt: TGTGCCAGCAGTGACTCAGGGACAGGGTATGGCTACACCTTC; cdr3_aa: CASSDSGTGYGYTF
clone_size: -; j_call: TRBJ2-3; v_call: TRBV6-4; d_call: -; cdr3_nt: TGTGCCAGCAGTGACTCGAAAGGGGCAGATACGCAGTATTTT; cdr3_aa: CASSDSKGADTQYF
clone_size: -; j_call: TRBJ2-5; v_call: TRBV27; d_call: -; cdr3_nt: TGTGCCAGCAGTTTATCGGGACAACAAGAGACCCAGTACTTC; cdr3_aa: CASSLSGQQETQYF
clone_size: once; j_call: TRBJ1-1; v_call: TRBV19; d_call: -; cdr3_nt: TGTGCCAGTAGTATACACATGAACACTGAAGCTTTCTTT; cdr3_aa: CASSIHMNTEAFF
clone_size: -; j_call: TRBJ2-5; v_call: TRBV12-5; d_call: TRBD2; cdr3_nt: TGTGCTAGTGGTTTGGTAGCGGGGGGGCCAGAGACCCAGTACTTC; cdr3_aa: CASGLVAGGPETQYF
clone_size: once; j_call: TRBJ1-2; v_call: TRBV5-3; d_call: -; cdr3_nt: TGTGCCAGAAGCTTGACAGCTAACTATGGCTACACCTTC; cdr3_aa: CARSLTANYGYTF
clone_size: -; j_call: TRBJ1-5; v_call: TRBV10-1; d_call: TRBD1; cdr3_nt: TGCGCCAGCAGTGAGTCGGGACAGGGCAATCAGCCCCAGCATTTT; cdr3_aa: CASSESGQGNQPQHF
clone_size: -; j_call: TRBJ2-5; v_call: TRBV19; d_call: TRBD1; cdr3_nt: TGTGCCAGTAGTATAGCAGGGGGAGAGACCCAGTACTTC; cdr3_aa: CASSIAGGETQYF
clone_size: -; j_call: TRBJ1-4; v_call: TRBV6-1; d_call: -; cdr3_nt: TGTGCCAGCAGTTCACAGGGAAAACTGTTTTTT; cdr3_aa: CASSSQGKLFF
clone_size: -; j_call: TRBJ1-1; v_call: TRBV11-2; d_call: -; cdr3_nt: TGTGCCAGCAGCTTAGATGTGATGGGACAGAACACTGAAGCTTTCTTT; cdr3_aa: CASSLDVMGQNTEAFF
clone_size: -; j_call: TRBJ1-1; v_call: TRBV30; d_call: -; cdr3_nt: TGTGCCTGGAGTCCCGCTGTTGAAGCTTTCTTT; cdr3_aa: CAWSPAVEAFF
clone_size: -; j_call: TRBJ2-1; v_call: TRBV10-3; d_call: TRBD2; cdr3_nt: TGTGCCATCACTAGCGGGGGACCCTACAATGAGCAGTTCTTC; cdr3_aa: CAITSGGPYNEQFF
clone_size: -; j_call: TRBJ2-7; v_call: TRBV4-1; d_call: TRBD2; cdr3_nt: TGCGCCAGCAGCCAAGATTGGGGAGGGACCTACGAGCAGTACTTC; cdr3_aa: CASSQDWGGTYEQYF
clone_size: -; j_call: TRBJ1-2; v_call: TRBV9; d_call: -; cdr3_nt: TGTGCCAGCAGCGTAGTGGACAACTATGGCTACACCTTC; cdr3_aa: CASSVVDNYGYTF
clone_size: -; j_call: TRBJ2-2; v_call: TRBV19; d_call: -; cdr3_nt: TGTGCCAGTAGTATAGGGGGCGCCGGGGAGCTGTTTTTT; cdr3_aa: CASSIGGAGELFF
clone_size: -; j_call: TRBJ1-2; v_call: TRBV4-3; d_call: TRBD1; cdr3_nt: TGCGCCAGCAGCCAAAGACAGGGGGCTAACTATGGCTACACCTTC; cdr3_aa: CASSQRQGANYGYTF
clone_size: -; j_call: TRBJ1-5; v_call: TRBV7-6; d_call: TRBD1; cdr3_nt: TGTGCCAGCAGCAGGACAGGGAAGCAGCCCCAGCATTTT; cdr3_aa: CASSRTGKQPQHF
clone_size: -; j_call: TRBJ1-2; v_call: TRBV5-5; d_call: -; cdr3_nt: TGTGCCAGCAGCTTTGGAACCGGGACCGACCTAAACTATGGCTACACCTTC; cdr3_aa: CASSFGTGTDLNYGYTF
clone_size: -; j_call: TRBJ2-3; v_call: TRBV6-5; d_call: TRBD1; cdr3_nt: TGTGCCAGCAGTTGGACAGGGGGCGCAGATACGCAGTATTTT; cdr3_aa: CASSWTGGADTQYF
clone_size: -; j_call: TRBJ2-1; v_call: TRBV28; d_call: TRBD2; cdr3_nt: TGTGCCAGCAGTTTACGCGGGGGGGCCAATGAGCAGTTCTTC; cdr3_aa: CASSLRGGANEQFF
clone_size: -; j_call: TRBJ1-1; v_call: TRBV7-3; d_call: -; cdr3_nt: TGTGCCAGCAGCTTAGGGAAGAACACTGAAGCTTTCTTT; cdr3_aa: CASSLGKNTEAFF
clone_size: -; j_call: TRBJ1-3; v_call: TRBV7-3; d_call: -; cdr3_nt: TGTGCCAGCAGCGGAGACGGAAACACCATATATTTT; cdr3_aa: CASSGDGNTIYF
clone_size: -; j_call: TRBJ2-2; v_call: TRBV4-2; d_call: TRBD1; cdr3_nt: TGTGCCAGCAGCCAAGGCCAACAGGGGGCCGGGGAGCTGTTTTTT; cdr3_aa: CASSQGQQGAGELFF
clone_size: -; j_call: TRBJ2-1; v_call: TRBV10-1; d_call: TRBD2; cdr3_nt: TGCGCCAGCAGTGGGGGGACTAGCTACAATGAGCAGTTCTTC; cdr3_aa: CASSGGTSYNEQFF
clone_size: -; j_call: TRBJ2-1; v_call: TRBV7-9; d_call: -; cdr3_nt: TGTGCCACTACCGGGGACTCCTACAATGAGCAGTTCTTC; cdr3_aa: CATTGDSYNEQFF
clone_size: -; j_call: TRBJ1-2; v_call: TRBV19; d_call: -; cdr3_nt: TGTGCCAGTAGTATAGAGGTCTATGGCTACACCTTC; cdr3_aa: CASSIEVYGYTF
clone_size: -; j_call: TRBJ2-4; v_call: TRBV10-1; d_call: TRBD1; cdr3_nt: TGCGCCAGCAGTGAGGGCCGGGACAGGGTGATAGCCAAAAACATTCAGTACTTC; cdr3_aa: CASSEGRDRVIAKNIQYF
clone_size: once; j_call: TRBJ2-5; v_call: TRBV9; d_call: TRBD1; cdr3_nt: TGTGCCAGCAGCGTAGCTTGGGACAGGGGATCAGGGGAGACCCAGTACTTC; cdr3_aa: CASSVAWDRGSGETQYF
clone_size: -; j_call: TRBJ2-3; v_call: TRBV5-1; d_call: -; cdr3_nt: TGCGCCAGCAGCTACAGCACAGATACGCAGTATTTT; cdr3_aa: CASSYSTDTQYF
clone_size: -; j_call: TRBJ2-2; v_call: TRBV23-1; d_call: TRBD2; cdr3_nt: TGCGCCAGCAGTCCGTCTCGGACTAGCGGGGGCCCGAACACCGGGGAGCTGTTTTTT; cdr3_aa: CASSPSRTSGGPNTGELFF
clone_size: once; j_call: TRBJ2-7; v_call: TRBV27; d_call: TRBD1; cdr3_nt: TGTGCCAGCCGACAGGGGGCTTCCTACGAGCAGTACTTC; cdr3_aa: CASRQGASYEQYF
clone_size: -; j_call: TRBJ1-1; v_call: TRBV19; d_call: -; cdr3_nt: TGTGCCAGTAGTGTATCCTTAGCCCGGACGAACACTGAAGCTTTCTTT; cdr3_aa: CASSVSLARTNTEAFF
clone_size: -; j_call: TRBJ1-2; v_call: TRBV6-1; d_call: -; cdr3_nt: TGTGCCAGCAGTGACAGTAACTATGGCTACACCTTC; cdr3_aa: CASSDSNYGYTF
clone_size: -; j_call: TRBJ2-7; v_call: TRBV6-5; d_call: TRBD2; cdr3_nt: TGTGCCAGCAGTTTTGGGACTAGCGGGGGGGCCTACGAGCAGTACTTC; cdr3_aa: CASSFGTSGGAYEQYF